This record looks at one TCR beta chain sequence and its context. The V gene's germline CDR1 is LNHNV and CDR2 YYDKDF (reference sequence). The V segment lost 0 bases and the J segment 3 bases; nucleotides outside the gene matches: 5. The length of the CDR3 is 15 residues. The PCR employed 60 Vbeta primers together with 13 Jbeta primers. Only in-frame clones appear in the TCRdb table, and some are missing; sequencing was by immunoSEQ multiplex PCR. Of some 120,000 clones detected, around 73% appear once; the ten largest clones hold approximately 8.2%. These data originate in a study of cytomegalovirus exposure and HLA in healthy donors.

This receptor was obtained from a woman between 40 and 50 years old in good health and CMV-seropositive. The sample was PBMCs. This chain links TRBV15 with TRBJ2-7, with TRBD1 matching 7 bases. CDR3 in DNA: TGTGCCACCAGCAGAGATTTACAGGGGAGCTACGAGCAGTACTTC. The encoded protein is CATSRDLQGSYEQYF.